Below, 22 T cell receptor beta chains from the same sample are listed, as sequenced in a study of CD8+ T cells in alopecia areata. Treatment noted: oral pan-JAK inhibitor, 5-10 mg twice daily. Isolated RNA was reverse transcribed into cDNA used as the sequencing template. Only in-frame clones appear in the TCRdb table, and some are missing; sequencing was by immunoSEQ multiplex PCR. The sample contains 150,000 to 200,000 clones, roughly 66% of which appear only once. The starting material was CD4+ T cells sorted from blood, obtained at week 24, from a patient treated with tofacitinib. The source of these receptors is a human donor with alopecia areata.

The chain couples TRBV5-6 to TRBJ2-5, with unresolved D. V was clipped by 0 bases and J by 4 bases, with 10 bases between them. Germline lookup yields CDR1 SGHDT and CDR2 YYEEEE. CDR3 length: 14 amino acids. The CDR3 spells CASSLANMGETQYF. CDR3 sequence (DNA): TGTGCCAGCAGCTTGGCAAACATGGGAGAGACCCAGTACTTC.

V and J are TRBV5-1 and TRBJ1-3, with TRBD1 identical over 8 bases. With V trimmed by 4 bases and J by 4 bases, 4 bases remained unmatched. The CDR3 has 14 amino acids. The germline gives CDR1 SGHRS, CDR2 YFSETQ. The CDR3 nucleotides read TGCGCCAGCAGCCAGGACAGGGCAGGAAACACCATATATTTT. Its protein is CASSQDRAGNTIYF.

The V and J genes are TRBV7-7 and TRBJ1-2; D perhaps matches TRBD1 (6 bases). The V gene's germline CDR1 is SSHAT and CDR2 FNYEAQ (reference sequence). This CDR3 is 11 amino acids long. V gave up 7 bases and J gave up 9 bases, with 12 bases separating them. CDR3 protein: CASKGVGCYTF. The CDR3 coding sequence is TGTGCCAGCAAGGGGGTGGGGTGCTACACCTTC.

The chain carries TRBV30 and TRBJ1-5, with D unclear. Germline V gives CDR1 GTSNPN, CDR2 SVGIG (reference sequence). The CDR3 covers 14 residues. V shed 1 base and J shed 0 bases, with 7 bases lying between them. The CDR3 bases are TGTGCCTGGAGTGGTTCAAGTAGCAATCAGCCCCAGCATTTT. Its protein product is CAWSGSSSNQPQHF.

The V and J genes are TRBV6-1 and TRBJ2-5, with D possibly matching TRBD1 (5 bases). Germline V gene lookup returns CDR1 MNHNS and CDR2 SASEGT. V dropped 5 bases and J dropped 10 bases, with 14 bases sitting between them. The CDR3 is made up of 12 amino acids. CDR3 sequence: CASSFQETVQYF. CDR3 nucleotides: TGTGCCAGCAGTTTCCAAGAGACAGTCCAGTACTTC.

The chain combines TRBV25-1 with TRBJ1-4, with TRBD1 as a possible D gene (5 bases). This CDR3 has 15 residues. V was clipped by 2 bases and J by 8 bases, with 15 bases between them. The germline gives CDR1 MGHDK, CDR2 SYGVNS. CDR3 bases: TGTGCCAGCAGTGAAGGGGGGGGTCCCTCCGAAAAACTGTTTTTT. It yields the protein CASSEGGGPSEKLFF.

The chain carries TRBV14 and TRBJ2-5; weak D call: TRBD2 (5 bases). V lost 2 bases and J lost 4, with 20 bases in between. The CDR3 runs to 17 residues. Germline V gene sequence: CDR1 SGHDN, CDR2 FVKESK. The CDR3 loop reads CASSQSLRGTARETQYF. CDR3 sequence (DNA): TGTGCCAGCAGCCAAAGTCTTCGGGGAACAGCCCGAGAGACCCAGTACTTC.

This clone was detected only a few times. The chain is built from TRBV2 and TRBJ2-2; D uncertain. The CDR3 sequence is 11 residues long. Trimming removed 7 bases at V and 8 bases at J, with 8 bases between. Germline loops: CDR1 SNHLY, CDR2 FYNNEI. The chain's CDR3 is CASTLQGELFF. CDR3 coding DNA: TGTGCCAGCACCCTTCAGGGGGAGCTGTTTTTT.

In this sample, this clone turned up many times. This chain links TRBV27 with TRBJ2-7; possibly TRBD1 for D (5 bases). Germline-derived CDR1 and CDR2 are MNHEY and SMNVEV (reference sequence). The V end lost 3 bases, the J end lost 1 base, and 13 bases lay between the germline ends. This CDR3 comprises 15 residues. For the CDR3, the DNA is TGTGCCAGCAGTTTGGGTGGCAGGGCATCCTACGAGCAGTACTTC. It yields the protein CASSLGGRASYEQYF.

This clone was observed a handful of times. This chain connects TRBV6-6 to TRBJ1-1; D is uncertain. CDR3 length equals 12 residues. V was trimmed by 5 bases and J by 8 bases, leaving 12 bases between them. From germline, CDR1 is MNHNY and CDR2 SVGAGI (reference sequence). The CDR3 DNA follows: TGTGCCAGCAGTCAACTCCTGCGGGAAGCTTTCTTT. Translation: CASSQLLREAFF.

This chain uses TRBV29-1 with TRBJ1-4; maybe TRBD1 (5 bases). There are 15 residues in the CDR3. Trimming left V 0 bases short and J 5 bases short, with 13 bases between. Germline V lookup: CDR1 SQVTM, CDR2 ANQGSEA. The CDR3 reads CSVEDRGGLNEKLFF. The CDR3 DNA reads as TGCAGCGTTGAAGATCGCGGGGGACTGAATGAAAAACTGTTTTTT.

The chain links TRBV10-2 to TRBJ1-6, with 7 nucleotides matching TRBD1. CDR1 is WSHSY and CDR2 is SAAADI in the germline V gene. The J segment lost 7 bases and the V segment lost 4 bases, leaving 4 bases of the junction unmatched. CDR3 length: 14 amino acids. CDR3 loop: CASSGRDRNSPLHF. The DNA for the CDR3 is TGCGCCAGCAGTGGCCGGGACAGAAATTCACCCCTCCACTTT.

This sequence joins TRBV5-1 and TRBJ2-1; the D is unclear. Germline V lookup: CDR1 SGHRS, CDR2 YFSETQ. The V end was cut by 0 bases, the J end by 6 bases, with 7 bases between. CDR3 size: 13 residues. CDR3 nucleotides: TGCGCCAGCAGCTTGGAATCATTCAATGAGCAGTTCTTC. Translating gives CASSLESFNEQFF.

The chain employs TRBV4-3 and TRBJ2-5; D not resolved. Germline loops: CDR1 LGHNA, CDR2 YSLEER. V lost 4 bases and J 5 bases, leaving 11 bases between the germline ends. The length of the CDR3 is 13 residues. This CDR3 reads CASSPSFMETQYF. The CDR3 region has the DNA TGCGCCAGCAGCCCAAGCTTTATGGAGACCCAGTACTTC.

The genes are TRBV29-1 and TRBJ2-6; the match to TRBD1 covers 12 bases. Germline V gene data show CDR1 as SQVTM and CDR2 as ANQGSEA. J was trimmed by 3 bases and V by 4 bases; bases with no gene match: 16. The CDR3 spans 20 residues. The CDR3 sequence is CSVVLGDRGRFTIGANVLTF. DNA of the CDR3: TGCAGCGTTGTGTTAGGGGACAGGGGGCGATTCACGATTGGGGCCAACGTCCTGACTTTC.

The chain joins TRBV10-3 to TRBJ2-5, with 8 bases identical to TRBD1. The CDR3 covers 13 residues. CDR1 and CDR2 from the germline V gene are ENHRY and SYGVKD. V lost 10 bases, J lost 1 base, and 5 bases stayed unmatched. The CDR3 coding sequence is TGTGCCACGGGGACAGGCCTCCAAGAGACCCAGTACTTC. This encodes CATGTGLQETQYF.

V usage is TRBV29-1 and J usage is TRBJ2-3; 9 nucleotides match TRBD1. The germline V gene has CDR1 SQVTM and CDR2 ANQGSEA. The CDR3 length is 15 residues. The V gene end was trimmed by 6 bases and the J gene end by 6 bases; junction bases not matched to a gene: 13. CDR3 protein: CSVTPDWDRVDTQYF. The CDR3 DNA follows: TGCAGCGTAACACCTGATTGGGACAGGGTCGATACGCAGTATTTT.

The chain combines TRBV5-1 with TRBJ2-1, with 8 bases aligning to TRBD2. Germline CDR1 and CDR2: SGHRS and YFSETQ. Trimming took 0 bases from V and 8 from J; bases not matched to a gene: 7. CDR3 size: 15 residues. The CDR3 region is CASSLVSGGPHEQFF. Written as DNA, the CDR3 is TGCGCCAGCAGCTTGGTGTCGGGGGGGCCCCATGAGCAGTTCTTC.

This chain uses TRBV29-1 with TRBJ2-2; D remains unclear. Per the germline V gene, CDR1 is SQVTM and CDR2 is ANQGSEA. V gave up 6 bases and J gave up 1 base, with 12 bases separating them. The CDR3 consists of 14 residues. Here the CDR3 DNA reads TGCAGCGTGATAGCTGGATGGAACACCGGGGAGCTGTTTTTT. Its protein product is CSVIAGWNTGELFF.

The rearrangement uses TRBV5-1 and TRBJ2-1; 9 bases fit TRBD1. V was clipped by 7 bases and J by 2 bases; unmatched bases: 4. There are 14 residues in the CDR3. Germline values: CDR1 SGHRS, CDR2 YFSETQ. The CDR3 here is CASAGTGTYNEQFF. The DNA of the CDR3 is TGCGCCAGCGCCGGGACAGGGACCTACAATGAGCAGTTCTTC. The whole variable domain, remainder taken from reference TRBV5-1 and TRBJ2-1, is KAGVTQTPRYLIKTRGQQVTLSCSPISGHRSVSWYQQTPGQGLQFLFEYFSETQRNKGNFPGRFSGRQFSNSRSEMNVSTLELGDSALYLCASAGTGTYNEQFFGPGTRLTVL.

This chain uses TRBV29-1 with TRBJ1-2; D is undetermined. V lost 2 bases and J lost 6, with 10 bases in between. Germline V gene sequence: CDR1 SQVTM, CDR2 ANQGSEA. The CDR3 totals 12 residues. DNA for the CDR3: TGCAGCGTTGAATACGGATCGGATGGCTACACCTTC. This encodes CSVEYGSDGYTF.

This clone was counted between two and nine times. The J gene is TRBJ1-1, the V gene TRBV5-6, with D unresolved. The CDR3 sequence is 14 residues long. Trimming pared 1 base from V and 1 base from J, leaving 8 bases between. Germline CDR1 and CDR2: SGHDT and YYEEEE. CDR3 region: CASSLTGPNTEAFF. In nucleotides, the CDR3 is TGTGCCAGCAGCTTGACGGGCCCGAACACTGAAGCTTTCTTT.